The rows below give T cell receptor beta chains drawn from one sample of a study of CD8 T cells in Susac syndrome. TCRdb used MiXCR to reprocess the immunoSEQ multiplex PCR reads, holding one entry per CDR3 protein. The sample yields some 100,000 distinct CDR3 sequences, around 97% seen once. Specimen: CD4+ T cells from PBMCs. These TCRs come from a human donor in good health. Each CDR3 is given without its conserved first and last residue. The order of the fields is CDR3 length, V gene, clone size, CDR3 protein. Clone size is not always given. Where it is, it says once, few, many or a class for expanded clones.

length: 15
V: TRBV12-3/TRBV12-4
size: -
CDR3: ASSLAGRPGYQETQY

length: 13
V: TRBV6-2/TRBV6-3
size: -
CDR3: ASSYGRGFQETQY

length: 15
V: TRBV4-2
size: -
CDR3: ASSQVGTPGANSPLH

length: 16
V: TRBV7-2
size: -
CDR3: ASSSRRGITQGYNEQF

length: 15
V: TRBV4-1
size: -
CDR3: ASSRGLAGGSRDTQY

length: 13
V: TRBV20-1
size: -
CDR3: SARDNTGLNSPLH

length: 15
V: TRBV20-1
size: -
CDR3: SAKKTGGIPYNSPLH

length: 12
V: TRBV18
size: -
CDR3: ASSPQESNQPQH

length: 14
V: TRBV7-9
size: once
CDR3: ASSFRDRGAEDTQY

length: 11
V: TRBV7-6
size: once
CDR3: ASSAHREQPQH

length: 13
V: TRBV12-3/TRBV12-4
size: -
CDR3: ASTHRRIGGTEAF

length: 15
V: TRBV20-1
size: -
CDR3: SARDRHSGARSYEQY

length: 13
V: TRBV9
size: -
CDR3: ASSDGTGALGEQY

length: 11
V: TRBV2
size: -
CDR3: ASPQSGGSEQF

length: 12
V: TRBV6-6
size: -
CDR3: ASSPHRESQPQH

length: 15
V: TRBV4-3
size: -
CDR3: ASSQDSGGSRTDTQY

length: 10
V: TRBV7-3
size: -
CDR3: ASSKSYTEAF

length: 11
V: TRBV20-1
size: -
CDR3: SATSLLTGELF

length: 11
V: TRBV2
size: -
CDR3: ASSGPANQPQH

length: 13
V: TRBV28
size: -
CDR3: ATRTGTGQIYGYT

length: 13
V: TRBV29-1
size: -
CDR3: SVEDVRGSTDTQY

length: 12
V: TRBV11-2
size: -
CDR3: ASSPGQSSYEQY

length: 11
V: TRBV12-3/TRBV12-4
size: once
CDR3: ATRLAGVYEQY

length: 13
V: TRBV5-1
size: -
CDR3: ASSEDGGNNSPLH

length: 15
V: TRBV20-1
size: -
CDR3: SARDMGRAWRGETQY

length: 12
V: TRBV24-1
size: -
CDR3: ATNHRGSDTEAF

length: 12
V: TRBV12-3/TRBV12-4
size: once
CDR3: ASSLIQGIYGYT

length: 11
V: TRBV6-2/TRBV6-3
size: -
CDR3: ASSDRGPSPLH

length: 13
V: TRBV20-1
size: -
CDR3: SARTLDANTGELF

length: 13
V: TRBV29-1
size: -
CDR3: SVGGYQDLQETQY

length: 14
V: TRBV15
size: -
CDR3: ATGGGVSSSTDTQY

length: 10
V: TRBV30
size: -
CDR3: AWSLLVGELF

length: 13
V: TRBV21-1
size: -
CDR3: ASMPRASTGETQY

length: 13
V: TRBV14
size: -
CDR3: ASSQDRITAYEQY

length: 15
V: TRBV13
size: once
CDR3: ASSLTRNRGVGGELF

length: 14
V: TRBV20-1
size: -
CDR3: SASDATSGSGDEQY

length: 12
V: TRBV24-1
size: -
CDR3: ATSDSRVTKTQY

length: 13
V: TRBV6-6
size: -
CDR3: ASTSPGEDSYEQY

length: 12
V: TRBV3-1
size: -
CDR3: ASSSGTGGTEAF

length: 11
V: TRBV29-1
size: -
CDR3: SVHWGIGTEAF

length: 14
V: TRBV5-6
size: -
CDR3: ASSWGWGADTETQY